This is a list of T cell receptor beta chains from one sample in a study of T cells after yellow fever vaccination. TCRdb independently ran MiXCR on the 5' RACE reads; one entry per CDR3 protein. Here the sample spans 500,000 to 700,000 distinct CDR3 sequences, about 19% being singletons. The sequences come from PBMCs, collected 15 days after the yellow fever booster vaccination. Receptors were obtained from a man aged 25-45 years who received the YFV17D yellow fever vaccine. The conserved cysteine and the conserved F or W are not part of the CDR3 here. The order of the fields is V gene, CDR3 protein.

>TRBV30
AWGRASPDTQY
>TRBV27
ASSLVGGSTYEQY
>TRBV10-1
ASSGTGYGELF
>TRBV20-1
SVTGTSGTDTQY
>TRBV5-1
ASSAGQGVSDTQY
>TRBV7-9
ASSAWRDRGPSYEQY
>TRBV5-6
ASSLLTGESYNEQF
>TRBV20-1
SARGLADYNEQF
>TRBV4-3
ASSPNSRGETQY
>TRBV7-9
ASTWGTHEQY
>TRBV12-3/TRBV12-4
ASSYGGEQF
>TRBV20-1
SAQNRQGRTYEQY
>TRBV11-2
ASSLPGGPETQY
>TRBV5-1
ASSLQGRADTQY
>TRBV6-1
ASSPGPTPNYGYT
>TRBV11-2
ASSLDWVAGELF
>TRBV3-1
ASSPLHMGGAETQY
>TRBV20-1
SARRAWNTGELF
>TRBV2
ASTSRGLAGGRETQY
>TRBV11-2
ASSLEFPSGNSYNEQF
>TRBV12-5
ASGIGVAKNIQY
>TRBV12-3/TRBV12-4
ASRRGVGQETQY
>TRBV5-1
ASSPIAGSATYEQY
>TRBV28
ASSRTLADTDTQY
>TRBV5-1
ASSLPDRNHYEQY
>TRBV7-2
ASSLAGVTETQY
>TRBV12-3/TRBV12-4
ASSFEQMKNIQY
>TRBV24-1
ATSDLQGPYNEQF
>TRBV23-1
ASSQVGKGAVETQY
>TRBV6-5
ASSIQQGSTQY
>TRBV7-2
ASSLGTSGNEQY
>TRBV10-3
AISVQRALSYNEQF
>TRBV7-8
ASSLPAAGGYNEQF
>TRBV11-2
ASSSPGTPLASRSEQY
>TRBV6-2/TRBV6-3
ASSSGTGGSNQPQH
>TRBV20-1
SASSAARPTAYEQY
>TRBV6-2/TRBV6-3
ASSPQTTEQY
>TRBV14
ASSLPGTHTGELF
>TRBV24-1
ATSDKGMAETQY
>TRBV24-1
ATSEKFAQY
>TRBV12-3/TRBV12-4
ASRWTILAKNIQY
>TRBV7-9
ASSLGDSTKGF
>TRBV20-1
SASSQETQY
>TRBV12-3/TRBV12-4
ASSLSGTGGSGANVLT
>TRBV9
ASSVWGRGPGETQY
>TRBV28
ASRTLDRNYGYT
>TRBV20-1
SARGGLAGGPGELF
>TRBV20-1
SVAGGRPTYNEQF
>TRBV27
ASSISGTSGQETQY
>TRBV7-2
ASSLVVGYT
>TRBV7-9
ASSSIQRSYEQY
>TRBV7-2
ASREWETQY
>TRBV29-1
SVELRGPGYNEQF
>TRBV12-3/TRBV12-4
ASSSGTGELF
>TRBV19
ASSPEGLSYEQY
>TRBV7-9
ASSPIGRYEQY
>TRBV29-1
SVVGDRNTGELF
>TRBV20-1
SAVDSYNSPLH
>TRBV6-5
ASSYWSRVAHNQPQH
>TRBV20-1
SPWGRTDTQY